This T cell receptor beta chain was documented in a study of glioma-infiltrating T cells. Across the study: Low-grade gliomas were grade II; glioblastomas were grade IV at initial diagnosis. Before surgery, glioma patients received dexamethasone for at most six days. Blood libraries targeted about 4- to 11-fold coverage of 1 million or so T cells.

This clonotype was recorded at least ten times. Amplification of TCR alpha and beta CDR3 regions from RNA used iRepertoire nested multiplex PCR. One entry per CDR3 protein results from TCRdb running MiXCR on the multiplex PCR reads. Among about 410,000 distinct CDR3 sequences listed, 41% were seen once. The sequenced material came from glioma tissue, nonneoplastic brain tissue, or PBMCs (not recorded which). This clonotype originated in a human donor with low-grade glioma or glioblastoma, undergoing nonglioma brain surgery, or in good health (not recorded which).

CDR3 in DNA: TGTGCCAGCACCAAGGTTGGCCCTAACTATGGCTACACCTTC. Protein sequence: CASTKVGPNYGYTF. This chain links TRBV28 with TRBJ1-2, with no clear D. Germline lookup yields CDR1 MDHEN and CDR2 SYDVKM. This CDR3 region has 14 residues. With 7 bases removed from V and 0 bases from J, the gap between germline ends came to 12 bases.